This T cell receptor (beta chain) appears in the sequencing data of a study of blood T cell repertoires in COVID-19. Study at large: Samples came from the United States, Italy and Spain, spanning acute and convalescent COVID-19. PBMCs, B-cell-depleted T cells, or T cells were the source of the cDNA or gDNA that made up the material.

The V segment lost 6 bases and the J segment 4 bases; nucleotides outside the gene matches: 20. This CDR3 contains 18 residues. Germline lookup yields CDR1 SGHDT and CDR2 YYEEEE. Generated by immunoSEQ multiplex PCR, the TCRdb table keeps only in-frame clones and is missing some. The table includes some 260,000 clones, 88% detected once. The sequenced sample was peripheral blood. This rearrangement joins TRBV5-6 to TRBJ1-2; 8 nucleotides agree with TRBD1. This TCR was sampled from a woman between 40 and 50 years old who had recovered from COVID-19. CDR3 region: CASNPLGGTGYGGYGYTF. The CDR3 bases are TGTGCCAGCAACCCCCTTGGGGGGACAGGATACGGAGGCTATGGCTACACCTTC.